This TCR beta chain was identified during a study of beta chain features in type 1 diabetes. Study-wide context: Similarity in age, gender and cell yields was seen between patients and healthy donors.

This clone was seen more than once but under ten times. Its matching antigen is unknown. What was sequenced were expressed TCRB transcripts, since all of the isolated RNA had been reverse transcribed. TCRdb's copy holds only in-frame clones and misses some; the assay was immunoSEQ multiplex PCR. The sample includes around 600,000 clones, 9.5% to 15% of them seen just once. Looked up from germline, CDR1 is SEHNR and CDR2 is FQNEAQ (reference sequence). V lost 1 base and J 2 bases, leaving 6 bases between the germline ends. This CDR3 contains 14 residues. Study-wide results and caveats: A potential influence of HLA type upon TCRB rearrangement remained unresolved herein. Type 1 diabetes patients showed a moderate but significant shortening of TCRB CDR3s in all four CD4+ subsets.

Every participating donor gave one draw, a heparinised blood sample averaging about 100 mL. V and J are TRBV7-9 and TRBJ1-3; weak D call: TRBD1 (5 bases). This receptor was identified in a man younger than 45 with type 1 diabetes. What was sequenced was naive CD4+ T cells from blood. CDR3: CASSLGTTGNTIYF. The CDR3 DNA reads TGTGCCAGCAGCTTAGGGACAACTGGAAACACCATATATTTT.